What follows are 30 T cell receptor beta chains derived from one specimen sequenced in a study of cytomegalovirus exposure and HLA in healthy donors. The PCR contained 60 Vbeta and 13 Jbeta primers. Measured with immunoSEQ multiplex PCR; TCRdb has only the in-frame clones, and not every one. Among 150,000 to 200,000 clones listed, around three quarters were seen once. Sequenced material: PBMCs. The receptors here all came from a woman aged 25 to 45 in good health and CMV-seropositive.

CDR3 nucleotide sequence: TGCGCCAGCAGCTTCACAACGGGAGGGACCGGGGAGCTGTTTTTT. It yields the protein CASSFTTGGTGELFF. V usage is TRBV5-1 and J usage is TRBJ2-2; 8 bases align to TRBD2. Germline V gene lookup returns CDR1 SGHRS and CDR2 YFSETQ. Trimming cost V 2 bases and J 5 bases; bases outside gene matches: 5. The length of the CDR3 is 15 residues.

V and J are TRBV9 and TRBJ2-3; 9 bases align to TRBD2. In germline, CDR1 is SGDLS, CDR2 YYNGEE. V lost 0 bases to trimming and J lost 2 bases; unmatched junction nucleotides: 10. This CDR3 comprises 18 residues. The CDR3 DNA reads as TGTGCCAGCAGCGTAGGGCTGCGGGAGGGGTTACCCACAGATACGCAGTATTTT. It specifies CASSVGLREGLPTDTQYF.

This clone was counted between two and nine times. The chain employs TRBV6-1 and TRBJ1-2; D is possibly TRBD1 (6 bases). This CDR3 is 11 amino acids long. In germline, CDR1 is MNHNS, CDR2 SASEGT. With 7 bases removed from V and 9 bases from J, the gap between germline ends came to 12 bases. Written as DNA, the CDR3 is TGTGCCAGCAACAGGGATGGCAGCTACACCTTC. This sequence encodes CASNRDGSYTF.

This clone was seen once. This rearrangement joins TRBV30 to TRBJ1-2, with TRBD1 matching 7 bases. J was trimmed by 4 bases and V by 2 bases; bases with no gene match: 7. Per germline, CDR1 GTSNPN and CDR2 SVGIG (reference sequence). The CDR3 is made up of 14 amino acids. The DNA for the CDR3 is TGTGCCTGGAGTAGCAGGGGGGTTCGCTATGGCTACACCTTC. Translating it yields CAWSSRGVRYGYTF.

The chain employs TRBV5-6 and TRBJ2-3, with 9 bases that match TRBD2. CDR1 SGHDT and CDR2 YYEEEE come from the germline V gene. This CDR3 spans 18 amino acids. V lost 2 bases and J lost 4; bases outside the gene matches: 14. This chain's CDR3 is CASSFGGTAGGPSDTQYF. The CDR3 DNA reads TGTGCCAGCAGCTTTGGTGGTACCGCGGGAGGGCCTTCAGATACGCAGTATTTT.

The chain links TRBV7-9 to TRBJ1-5; 11 bases match TRBD1. Germline V CDR1 and CDR2: SEHNR, FQNEAQ (reference sequence). The ends lost 5 bases at V and 2 bases at J; junction bases unmatched: 5. This CDR3 is built from 16 residues. The CDR3 reads CASSPLGQGGNQPQHF. The CDR3 DNA reads TGTGCCAGCAGCCCACTGGGACAGGGGGGCAATCAGCCCCAGCATTTT.

The chain links TRBV2 to TRBJ1-4, with D perhaps TRBD1 (6 bases). Germline lookup yields CDR1 SNHLY and CDR2 FYNNEI. The CDR3 spans 19 residues. V lost 5 bases and J lost 4, with 26 bases in between. The CDR3 region is CASSLPPPLAGARNEKLFF. CDR3 coding DNA: TGTGCCAGCAGTTTGCCGCCTCCCCTGGCAGGGGCGCGTAATGAAAAACTGTTTTTT.

The chain links TRBV6-4 to TRBJ2-1; D might be TRBD1 (5 bases). Germline CDR1 is MRHNA and CDR2 is SNTAGT. The CDR3 runs 13 residues. V was pared by 3 bases and J by 7 bases, with 10 bases between. CDR3 protein: CASSETTDNEQFF. Written as DNA, the CDR3 is TGTGCCAGCAGTGAGACGACAGATAATGAGCAGTTCTTC.

This sequence joins TRBV9 and TRBJ2-3; 8 bases fit TRBD1. Germline lookup yields CDR1 SGDLS and CDR2 YYNGEE. There are 17 residues in the CDR3. Trimming took 1 base from V and 4 from J; bases not matched to a gene: 11. CDR3 sequence (DNA): TGTGCCAGCAGCGTAAGCTTTAGGGACAGGCAAGCAGATACGCAGTATTTT. Translation gives CASSVSFRDRQADTQYF.

The V call is TRBV11-2, the J call TRBJ2-7, with TRBD1 as a possible D gene (5 bases). This CDR3 is 13 amino acids long. Trimming removed 5 bases at V and 3 bases at J, with 11 bases between. Per the germline V gene, CDR1 is SGHAT and CDR2 is FQNNGV. The CDR3 is CASSQSRVYEQYF. Here the CDR3 DNA reads TGTGCCAGCAGCCAAAGCAGGGTCTACGAGCAGTACTTC.

The chain carries TRBV15 and TRBJ2-7, with 7 bases identical to TRBD2. The CDR3 extends over 19 amino acids. The germline V gene encodes CDR1 LNHNV and CDR2 YYDKDF (reference sequence). V was clipped by 7 bases and J by 3 bases; unmatched bases: 24. The CDR3 region has the DNA TGTGCCACCATGCCGATCACAGTTTCTATCGGGCGGGAGAGCTACGAGCAGTACTTC. It encodes CATMPITVSIGRESYEQYF.

The CDR3 nucleotides are TGTGCCAGCAGCACGTGGAGCAGTAGCAATCAGCCCCAGCATTTT. Its protein product is CASSTWSSSNQPQHF. The chain combines TRBV27 with TRBJ1-5; D is unresolved. The CDR3 contains 15 residues. Trimming took off 6 bases at V and 0 bases at J, with 12 bases between the two ends. The germline CDR1 and CDR2 sequences are MNHEY and SMNVEV (reference sequence).

The chain links TRBV9 to TRBJ1-1, with 7 bases that match TRBD1. The length of the CDR3 is 19 residues. Germline lookup yields CDR1 SGDLS and CDR2 YYNGEE. V gave up 4 bases and J gave up 3 bases; unmatched junction bases: 21. The CDR3 DNA reads as TGTGCCAGCAGCCTAAGCACCGGGACAGCCGCCCCGGGGGACACTGAAGCTTTCTTT. It is translated as CASSLSTGTAAPGDTEAFF.

To note about this clone: A read error may produce the germline difference seen at one junction end. Written as DNA, the CDR3 is TGCGCCAGCAGCCCAAGACAGGGCTACGGGCAGTACTTC. Protein sequence: CASSPRQGYGQYF. V and J are TRBV5-1 and TRBJ2-7; TRBD1 matches at 7 bases. The V gene's germline CDR1 is SGHRS and CDR2 YFSETQ. The CDR3 length is 13 residues.

The gene calls are TRBV4-3 and TRBJ2-1, with 12 nucleotides matching TRBD2. The CDR3 has 16 residues. The J segment lost 6 bases and the V segment lost 3 bases, leaving 6 bases of the junction unmatched. CDR1 and CDR2 from the germline V gene are LGHNA and YSLEER. CDR3 amino acids: CASSQTSGGPSNEQFF. In DNA, the CDR3 is TGCGCCAGCAGCCAGACTAGCGGGGGACCTTCCAATGAGCAGTTCTTC.

The V gene is TRBV11-2, the J gene TRBJ1-1; unclear D gene. Germline V gene lookup returns CDR1 SGHAT and CDR2 FQNNGV. The V gene lost 1 base and the J gene lost 2 bases, with 8 bases spanning the gap. The CDR3 is made up of 14 amino acids. The CDR3 is CASSLGTRNTEAFF. The CDR3, as DNA: TGTGCCAGCAGCTTAGGAACCAGAAACACTGAAGCTTTCTTT.

This CDR3 is CASSSGAYNEQFF. The CDR3 DNA reads as TGTGCCAGCAGTTCCGGGGCCTACAATGAGCAGTTCTTC. This chain links TRBV5-6 with TRBJ2-1; tentatively, D is TRBD2 (5 bases). With 5 bases removed from V and 2 bases from J, the gap between germline ends came to 8 bases. Germline values: CDR1 SGHDT, CDR2 YYEEEE. The CDR3 covers 13 residues. Using reference TRBV5-6 and TRBJ2-1 for the parts outside the CDR3, the full variable domain is DAGVTQSPTHLIKTRGQQVTLRCSPKSGHDTVSWYQQALGQGPQFIFQYYEEEERQRGNFPDRFSGHQFPNYSSELNVNALLLGDSALYLCASSSGAYNEQFFGPGTRLTVL.

V and J are TRBV7-2 and TRBJ1-4; D possibly corresponds to TRBD1 (6 bases). V was clipped by 3 bases and J by 7 bases, with 12 bases between them. There are 14 residues in the CDR3. Germline V CDR1 and CDR2: SGHTA, FQGNSA. The DNA of the CDR3 is TGTGCCAGCAGCTTGAACAGGGTGGGTGAAAAACTGTTTTTT. It is translated as CASSLNRVGEKLFF.

The V and J genes are TRBV2 and TRBJ2-3, with D possibly being TRBD1 (6 bases). The CDR3 is made up of 15 amino acids. Trimming took off 2 bases at V and 2 bases at J, with 11 bases between the two ends. Germline values: CDR1 SNHLY, CDR2 FYNNEI. CDR3 residues: CASSERTGNTDTQYF. The CDR3 DNA reads TGTGCCAGCAGTGAACGCACAGGGAACACAGATACGCAGTATTTT.

In its sample, this clone was seen once. V gene TRBV28 combines with J gene TRBJ1-1; 7 bases align to TRBD1. J gave up 6 bases and V 3 bases, and 7 bases lay outside the gene matches. CDR3 length: 14 amino acids. CDR1 and CDR2 from the germline V gene are MDHEN and SYDVKM. The CDR3 protein is CASSLTGRKAEAFF. CDR3 sequence (DNA): TGTGCCAGCAGTTTGACAGGGCGGAAAGCTGAAGCTTTCTTT.

The chain is built from TRBV10-3 and TRBJ2-1, with TRBD1 as a possible D gene (5 bases). Trimming left V 0 bases short and J 5 bases short, with 11 bases between. The germline CDR1 and CDR2 sequences are ENHRY and SYGVKD. The CDR3 is 15 amino acids. As DNA, the CDR3 is TGTGCCATCAGTGAGTCGGCAGGGATGGACAATGAGCAGTTCTTC. Translating it yields CAISESAGMDNEQFF.

The rearrangement uses TRBV18 and TRBJ1-3; D uncertain. The CDR3 loop spans 15 amino acids. The germline V and J ends were trimmed by 2 bases and 3 bases, with 11 bases remaining between them. Germline V gene data show CDR1 as KGHSH and CDR2 as LQKENI. This chain's CDR3 is CASSPMGQRGNTIYF. The CDR3 DNA sequence: TGTGCCAGCTCACCAATGGGTCAGCGTGGAAACACCATATATTTT.

This rearrangement joins TRBV7-2 to TRBJ2-7; 8 bases are a match to TRBD2. V dropped 5 bases and J dropped 5; count of bases not matched to a gene: 11. This CDR3 comprises 15 residues. CDR1 SGHTA and CDR2 FQGNSA come from the germline V gene. The CDR3 sequence is CASSRGGAAVHEQYF. The CDR3 coding sequence is TGTGCCAGCAGCCGGGGGGGGGCAGCCGTCCACGAGCAGTACTTC.

The gene calls are TRBV6-5 and TRBJ2-7; 9 bases are shared with TRBD2. The CDR3 has 16 amino acids. Losses at the gene ends were 3 bases for V and 4 bases for J; bases not matched to a gene: 10. From germline, CDR1 is MNHEY and CDR2 SVGAGI. The CDR3 sequence: CASSYNQAGGIYEQYF. The CDR3 coding sequence is TGTGCCAGCAGTTATAATCAAGCGGGAGGCATTTACGAGCAGTACTTC.

This rearrangement joins TRBV11-2 to TRBJ2-2, with 8 bases that match TRBD2. The germline V gene has CDR1 SGHAT and CDR2 FQNNGV. This CDR3 is built from 14 residues. The trim removed 3 bases at V and 7 bases at J, leaving 4 bases unmatched. The CDR3 DNA reads as TGTGCCAGCAGCTTGTTACTAGCGGTCGGGGAGCTGTTTTTT. Protein: CASSLLLAVGELFF.

The gene calls are TRBV7-2 and TRBJ1-4; 8 bases are shared with TRBD1. CDR1 and CDR2 (germline): SGHTA, FQGNSA. J lost 5 bases, V lost 0 bases, and 5 bases had no gene match. The CDR3 extends over 16 amino acids. CDR3 DNA sequence: TGTGCCAGCAGCTTAGCGGAACAGGGGGTCAATGAAAAACTGTTTTTT. Residues: CASSLAEQGVNEKLFF.

The chain couples TRBV6-5 to TRBJ2-5; TRBD2 aligns across 12 bases. The J call may be mistaken, given a closer DNA end match to TRBJ2-7. The CDR3 sequence is 14 residues long. Germline CDR1 and CDR2: MNHEY and SVGAGI. CDR3 bases: TGTGCCAGCAGCCTGGGACTAGCGGGTTACGAGCAGTACTTC. Translating gives CASSLGLAGYEQYF.

The chain recombines TRBV2 with TRBJ1-1; D gene unclear. Trimming pared 3 bases from V and 8 bases from J, leaving 7 bases between. The CDR3 length is 11 residues. Per the germline V gene, CDR1 is SNHLY and CDR2 is FYNNEI. CDR3 protein: CASSDKAEAFF. The DNA of the CDR3 is TGTGCCAGCAGTGATAAAGCGGAAGCTTTCTTT.

The CDR3 loop is CASTPTGRYTEAFF. The CDR3 DNA sequence: TGTGCCAGCACCCCGACAGGGCGATACACTGAAGCTTTCTTT. The J gene is TRBJ1-1, the V gene TRBV6-6; 7 bases are a match to TRBD1. Germline CDR1 and CDR2: MNHNY and SVGAGI (reference sequence). With V trimmed by 7 bases and J by 3 bases, 8 bases remained unmatched. The CDR3 spans 14 residues.

This clone has more than one count but fewer than ten. This chain connects TRBV9 to TRBJ2-7, with 7 bases matching TRBD1. The CDR3 loop spans 15 amino acids. The junction had 8 bases not matched to a gene; V was cut back by 4 bases and J by 1 base. Germline CDR1 and CDR2: SGDLS and YYNGEE. The CDR3 DNA reads as TGTGCCAGCAGCCCCCGACAGGGATCGTCCTACGAGCAGTACTTC. Amino acids: CASSPRQGSSYEQYF.